These 12 T cell receptor beta chains came from one sample sequenced in a study of identical twins. In TCRdb, the 5' RACE reads were re-called with MiXCR into one record per CDR3 protein. Of approximately 1.8 million distinct CDR3 sequences listed, around 29% are singletons. Sequenced sample: cord blood. The receptors derive from a newborn girl in good health.

The table lists this clonotype with many counts. This chain connects TRBV5-1 to TRBJ2-5; 10 positions match TRBD2. V was pared by 4 bases and J by 3 bases, with 3 bases of the junction left unmatched. The CDR3 is 14 amino acids. Per the germline V gene, CDR1 is SGHRS and CDR2 is YFSETQ. The DNA for the CDR3 is TGCGCCAGCAGCCCGGGACTAGCGAAAGAGACCCAGTACTTC. It codes for CASSPGLAKETQYF.

The V call is TRBV5-1, the J call TRBJ2-5, with 12 bases aligning to TRBD2. From germline, CDR1 is SGHRS and CDR2 YFSETQ. Trimming at V came to 1 base and at J to 7 bases, leaving 5 bases not matched to a gene. The CDR3 totals 15 residues. The CDR3 nucleotides are TGCGCCAGCAGCTTGAGACTAGCGGGGGTTGGGACCCAGTACTTC. It specifies CASSLRLAGVGTQYF.

This sequence joins TRBV20-1 and TRBJ2-1; a weak D match, TRBD2 (6 bases). The DNA matches TRBJ2-7 better at its end, which makes the J call doubtful. CDR1 is DFQATT, CDR2 SNEGSKA, per germline (reference sequence). The CDR3 is 15 amino acids. The CDR3 DNA reads TGCAGTGCCGCTGTTAGCGGAAGCTCCTACAATGAGCAGTACTTC. Translating it yields CSAAVSGSSYNEQYF.

This clonotype was detected only once. CDR3 sequence reads: CSVERPRDTEAFF. For the CDR3, the DNA is TGCAGCGTTGAACGGCCCCGGGACACTGAAGCTTTCTTT. V usage is TRBV29-1 and J usage is TRBJ1-1; D call uncertain. This CDR3 contains 13 residues. Trimming cost V 2 bases and J 3 bases, with 10 bases left between them. CDR1 is SQVTM and CDR2 is ANQGSEA in the germline V gene.

There are many counts of this clonotype. The V and J genes are TRBV5-1 and TRBJ2-3, with 7 bases fitting TRBD1. The length of the CDR3 is 14 residues. The ends lost 4 bases at V and 5 bases at J; junction bases unmatched: 7. The germline V gene encodes CDR1 SGHRS and CDR2 YFSETQ. The CDR3 region is CASSPRTGLDTQYF. The CDR3, as DNA: TGCGCCAGCAGCCCCAGGACAGGTTTAGATACGCAGTATTTT.

The chain has TRBV12-3 or TRBV12-4 and TRBJ2-5, with D perhaps being TRBD1 or TRBD2 (5 bases each). The CDR3 contains 16 residues. V lost 0 bases and J 5 bases, leaving 16 bases between the germline ends. The CDR3 region has the DNA TGTGCCAGCAGTTTAGCGGGGGTCGGGCGGAGGGAGACCCAGTACTTC. As protein: CASSLAGVGRRETQYF.

There are many counts of this clonotype. This chain uses TRBV27 with TRBJ1-2, with D possibly matching TRBD1 (5 bases). CDR3 length equals 12 residues. CDR1 is MNHEY and CDR2 is SMNVEV in the germline V gene (reference sequence). V dropped 5 bases and J dropped 3 bases, with 7 bases sitting between them. DNA of the CDR3: TGTGCCAGCAGTGGCAGGGACTATGGCTACACCTTC. Residues: CASSGRDYGYTF.

Points on this clonotype: The junction shows a germline mismatch at one end, possibly a read error. The chain is built from TRBV4-2 and TRBJ2-1; TRBD2 matches 9 bases. The germline V gene encodes CDR1 LGHNA and CDR2 YNFKEQ. The CDR3 runs 17 residues. The CDR3 region has the DNA TGTGCCAGCAGCCAAGGTAGTAGCGGGGGCTCCTACAATGAGCAGTTATTC. This sequence encodes CASSQGSSGGSYNEQLF.

This clonotype has a count of ten or more. The chain recombines TRBV7-8 with TRBJ2-7; D remains unclear. The ends were cut back, 10 bases at V and 4 bases at J, with 17 bases in the middle. The CDR3 runs to 13 residues. CDR1 is SGHVS and CDR2 is FQNEAQ in the germline V gene. CDR3: CAIQLGSPYEQYF. Written as DNA, the CDR3 is TGTGCCATCCAACTGGGATCCCCATACGAGCAGTACTTC.

Note on this clonotype: A much larger clone differs by one base, so this may be a read error. The chain has TRBV20-1 and TRBJ2-1; D is possibly TRBD2 (5 bases). The DNA end is a closer match to TRBJ2-7, so the J assignment may be wrong. From germline, CDR1 is DFQATT and CDR2 SNEGSKA (reference sequence). This CDR3 has 14 residues. CDR3 residues: CSARARTDYNEQYF. CDR3 sequence (DNA): TGCAGTGCTAGAGCGAGGACTGACTACAATGAGCAGTACTTC.

This clonotype showed up just a few times. The chain has TRBV20-1 and TRBJ2-6, with D unclear. Germline values: CDR1 DFQATT, CDR2 SNEGSKA (reference sequence). The CDR3 sequence is 15 residues long. The V end lost 3 bases, the J end lost 0 bases, and 9 bases lay between the germline ends. The CDR3 bases are TGCAGTGCTAGGGACGTGAGCTCTGGGGCCAACGTCCTGACTTTC. It codes for CSARDVSSGANVLTF.

This chain links TRBV14 with TRBJ2-1; D assignment may be TRBD1 or TRBD2 (5 bases each). CDR1 and CDR2 from the germline V gene are SGHDN and FVKESK. The CDR3 spans 14 residues. With 1 base removed from V and 8 bases from J, the gap between germline ends came to 12 bases. CDR3 amino acids: CASSQARGWDEQFF. CDR3 DNA sequence: TGTGCCAGCAGCCAAGCGAGGGGTTGGGATGAGCAGTTCTTC. The full variable domain, its missing parts supplied by reference TRBV14 and TRBJ2-1, is EAGVTQFPSHSVIEKGQTVTLRCDPISGHDNLYWYRRVMGKEIKFLLHFVKESKQDESGMPNNRFLAERTGGTYSTLKVQPAELEDSGVYFCASSQARGWDEQFFGPGTRLTVL.